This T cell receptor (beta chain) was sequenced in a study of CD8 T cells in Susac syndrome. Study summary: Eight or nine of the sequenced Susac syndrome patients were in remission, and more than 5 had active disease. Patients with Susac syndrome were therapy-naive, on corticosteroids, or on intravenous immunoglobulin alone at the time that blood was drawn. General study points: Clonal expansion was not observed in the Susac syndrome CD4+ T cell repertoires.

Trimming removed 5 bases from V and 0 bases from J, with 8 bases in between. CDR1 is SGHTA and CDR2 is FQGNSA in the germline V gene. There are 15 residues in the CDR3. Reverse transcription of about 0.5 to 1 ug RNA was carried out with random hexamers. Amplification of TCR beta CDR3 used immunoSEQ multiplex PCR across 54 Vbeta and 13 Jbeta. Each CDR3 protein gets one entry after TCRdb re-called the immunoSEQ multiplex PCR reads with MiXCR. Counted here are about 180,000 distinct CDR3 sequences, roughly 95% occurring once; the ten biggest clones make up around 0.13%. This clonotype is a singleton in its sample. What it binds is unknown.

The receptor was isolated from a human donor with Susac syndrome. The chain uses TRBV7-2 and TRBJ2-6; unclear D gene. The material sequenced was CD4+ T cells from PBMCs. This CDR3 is CASSPPASGANVLTF. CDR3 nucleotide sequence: TGTGCCAGCAGCCCCCCAGCCTCTGGGGCCAACGTCCTGACTTTC.